This T cell receptor beta chain derives from a study of T cell clones after liver transplantation. Overall study: Immunosuppression withdrawal was tried within 2 years after liver transplantation in this trial.

With regard to this clone: As yet, its antigen is unknown.

Study-wide findings and caveats: Small, mixed patient groups and varying post-transplant times limit these conclusions. Low donor cell numbers restricted donor-reactive repertoire measurement in two subjects. Donor-reactive sequences fell more than third party-reactive ones, suggesting partial deletion.

TCRdb's table, derived via immunoSEQ multiplex PCR, lists solely in-frame clones and lacks some. The repertoire includes 20,000 or so clones, 80% to 95% of them detected once, and approximately 25% sits in the top ten. Germline V gene lookup returns CDR1 SGHVS and CDR2 FNYEAQ. CDR3 length: 14 amino acids. The J segment lost 9 bases and the V segment lost 5 bases, leaving 8 bases of the junction unmatched. The receptor was derived from a human patient who received a liver transplant. Some T cells may be transferred from the graft donor. The chain is built from TRBV7-6 and TRBJ2-1, with TRBD2 identical over 9 bases. This material consisted of CD8+ T cells from blood, taken about 27 months after liver transplant. CDR3 nucleotide sequence: TGTGCCAGCAGCATTAGCGGGAGCGGGGGTGAGCAGTTCTTC. Protein product: CASSISGSGGEQFF.